The next 30 T cell receptor beta chains were all read from a single sample in a study of T cell responses to AZD1222 COVID-19 vaccine. Assay used: immunoSEQ multiplex PCR; TCRdb lists only in-frame clones, some missing. The data contain 150,000 to 200,000 clones, 88% of them singletons. Sequencing used peripheral blood, obtained on day 0 of AZD1222 vaccination. These receptor sequences come from an adult in good health.

V gene TRBV30 combines with J gene TRBJ2-3, with D possibly being TRBD2 (7 bases). The CDR3 runs to 16 residues. V was pared by 0 bases and J by 7 bases, with 20 bases between. Germline assignment: CDR1 GTSNPN and CDR2 SVGIG (reference sequence). Written as DNA, the CDR3 is TGTGCCTGGAGTGTTAGGTTGCGGGGGCGAGAGAATACGCAGTATTTT. This codes for CAWSVRLRGRENTQYF.

The J gene is TRBJ1-6, the V gene TRBV5-4, with TRBD1 identical over 11 bases. Germline V lookup: CDR1 SGHNT, CDR2 YYREEE (reference sequence). Unmatched junction bases numbered 3, after V lost 0 bases and J lost 10 bases. The CDR3 is 15 residues long. CDR3 residues: CASSLAGTGGSPLHF. In DNA, the CDR3 is TGTGCCAGCAGCTTGGCCGGGACAGGGGGATCACCCCTCCACTTT.

This chain links TRBV6-5 with TRBJ2-3; D perhaps matches TRBD1 (5 bases). The CDR3 has 13 residues. Germline assignment: CDR1 MNHEY and CDR2 SVGAGI. V was pared by 6 bases and J by 6 bases, with 13 bases between. CDR3 sequence: CASRISSGDTQYF. Written as DNA, the CDR3 is TGTGCCAGCAGGATTTCATCAGGGGATACGCAGTATTTT.

This clone occurred once. The chain is built from TRBV19 and TRBJ1-5; tentative D call: TRBD1 (5 bases). The germline gives CDR1 LNHDA, CDR2 SQIVND (reference sequence). Trimming shortened V by 7 bases and J by 5 bases, and 15 bases separated the two germline ends. The CDR3 has 14 amino acids. In nucleotides, the CDR3 is TGTGCCAGTACCTTGTGGGGGTCCCATCAGCCCCAGCATTTT. Its protein product is CASTLWGSHQPQHF.

As to this clone: At the DNA level, this CDR3 is encoded by other sequences in the same sample as well. This chain joins TRBV7-8 and TRBJ1-5; D call uncertain. From germline, CDR1 is SGHVS and CDR2 FQNEAQ. This CDR3 spans 13 amino acids. Between the trimmed V and J ends, which lost 1 base and 7 bases, there was a span of 8 bases. The CDR3 coding sequence is TGTGCCAGCAGCTTAGACCGGGCGCAGCCCCAGCATTTT. Its translation is CASSLDRAQPQHF.

This clone was seen just once. The V call is TRBV19, the J call TRBJ2-7; no firm D call. The CDR3 spans 14 residues. V shed 10 bases and J shed 2 bases, with 18 bases lying between them. The germline V gene encodes CDR1 LNHDA and CDR2 SQIVND (reference sequence). CDR3 protein: CATQDQSRPYEQYF. In DNA, the CDR3 is TGTGCCACCCAGGACCAGTCGCGGCCCTACGAGCAGTACTTC.

The chain recombines TRBV30 with TRBJ2-2, with D maybe TRBD2 (6 bases). Germline V gives CDR1 GTSNPN, CDR2 SVGIG (reference sequence). The CDR3 consists of 14 residues. Trimming stripped 1 base from V and 5 bases from J, with 11 bases between. CDR3 sequence reads: CAWSEGRGTGELFF. CDR3 nucleotide sequence: TGTGCCTGGAGTGAGGGGCGGGGTACCGGGGAGCTGTTTTTT.

J is TRBJ2-1 and V is TRBV7-3, with 7 bases fitting TRBD1. Germline trimming cut 3 bases from V and 15 bases from J; bases unmatched to any gene: 8. The CDR3 extends over 12 amino acids. Germline V gene data show CDR1 as SGHTA and CDR2 as FQGTGA. The CDR3 sequence is CASSLTGDSPFF. The CDR3 DNA follows: TGTGCCAGCAGCTTGACTGGGGACAGTCCGTTCTTC.

This chain joins TRBV19 and TRBJ1-2, with D uncertain. From germline, CDR1 is LNHDA and CDR2 SQIVND (reference sequence). There are 13 residues in the CDR3. Trimming left V 5 bases short and J 3 bases short, with 10 bases between. CDR3 amino acids: CASSPGSDYGYTF. CDR3 DNA: TGTGCCAGTAGTCCCGGATCCGACTATGGCTACACCTTC.

V usage is TRBV5-6 and J usage is TRBJ2-7; 12 bases fit TRBD1. The CDR3 length is 14 residues. Unmatched junction bases numbered 2, after V lost 3 bases and J lost 4 bases. CDR1 and CDR2 (germline): SGHDT, YYEEEE. The DNA for the CDR3 is TGTGCCAGCAGCTGGGACAGGGGGCTATACGAGCAGTACTTC. Translating it yields CASSWDRGLYEQYF. Variable domain in full (rest from reference TRBV5-6 and TRBJ2-7): DAGVTQSPTHLIKTRGQQVTLRCSPKSGHDTVSWYQQALGQGPQFIFQYYEEEERQRGNFPDRFSGHQFPNYSSELNVNALLLGDSALYLCASSWDRGLYEQYFGPGTRLTVT.

The table lists this clone with a few counts. This rearrangement joins TRBV27 to TRBJ2-7; 9 positions match TRBD1. J was trimmed by 4 bases and V by 6 bases; bases with no gene match: 4. Germline V lookup: CDR1 MNHEY, CDR2 SMNVEV (reference sequence). The CDR3 is 13 amino acids. Written as DNA, the CDR3 is TGTGCCAGCAGCCGGGGACAGGGTTACGAGCAGTACTTC. This translates into CASSRGQGYEQYF.

As regards this clone: Other DNA variants within this sample encode the same CDR3. The chain uses TRBV7-3 and TRBJ2-2; the D gene is possibly TRBD1 (6 bases). The CDR3 contains 15 residues. In germline, CDR1 is SGHTA, CDR2 FQGTGA. V was pared by 2 bases and J by 1 base, with 8 bases between. The CDR3 loop is CASSLGQRNTGELFF. DNA for the CDR3: TGTGCCAGCAGCTTAGGACAGAGGAACACCGGGGAGCTGTTTTTT.

The rearrangement uses TRBV6-4 and TRBJ1-1; perhaps TRBD1 as D (5 bases). Germline V CDR1 and CDR2: MRHNA, SNTAGT. The CDR3 totals 14 residues. Trimming pared 6 bases from V and 3 bases from J, leaving 14 bases between. For the CDR3, the DNA is TGTGCCAGCAGGGAAGGGGCCTGGCACACTGAAGCTTTCTTT. Its protein is CASREGAWHTEAFF.

The V and J genes are TRBV2 and TRBJ2-3; 7 positions match TRBD2. The J segment lost 0 bases and the V segment lost 8 bases, leaving 11 bases of the junction unmatched. The germline CDR1 and CDR2 sequences are SNHLY and FYNNEI. This CDR3 comprises 16 residues. CDR3 sequence (DNA): TGTGCCAGCCTGTTTACCCTAGCGGATAGCACAGATACGCAGTATTTT. Protein: CASLFTLADSTDTQYF.

This chain joins TRBV6-6 and TRBJ1-2; D is unclear. The CDR3 has 10 residues. The germline gives CDR1 MNHNY, CDR2 SVGAGI (reference sequence). Trimming removed 6 bases from V and 6 bases from J, with 5 bases in between. The CDR3 sequence is CASSRDGYTF. The CDR3 nucleotides are TGTGCCAGCAGCCGAGATGGCTACACCTTC.

The chain has TRBV3-1 (or the pseudogene TRBV3-2) and TRBJ1-2, with D possibly matching TRBD1 (5 bases). From germline, CDR1 is LGHDT and CDR2 YNNKEL (reference sequence). This CDR3 has 16 amino acids. V was pared by 0 bases and J by 0 bases, with 11 bases between. The CDR3 DNA follows: TGTGCCAGCAGCCAAGAAGGCAGGGCAGCTAACTATGGCTACACCTTC. Amino acids: CASSQEGRAANYGYTF.

The chain is built from TRBV29-1 and TRBJ2-2, with 7 positions matching TRBD1. This CDR3 is 13 amino acids long. Trimming cost V 1 base and J 6 bases; bases outside gene matches: 2. Germline values: CDR1 SQVTM, CDR2 ANQGSEA. The CDR3 loop reads CSVEVTGAGELFF. The CDR3 DNA reads TGCAGCGTTGAAGTTACAGGGGCCGGGGAGCTGTTTTTT.

This clone was picked up many times. The chain uses TRBV10-1 and TRBJ1-6, with D possibly being TRBD1 (5 bases). The CDR3 loop spans 14 amino acids. V was clipped by 5 bases and J by 10 bases, with 15 bases between them. Germline V gene data show CDR1 as WNHNN and CDR2 as SYGVQD (reference sequence). The CDR3 nucleotides are TGCGCCAGCAGTCGGGGCGAAGGAGGGTCACCCCTCCACTTT. It is translated as CASSRGEGGSPLHF.

V gene TRBV9 combines with J gene TRBJ2-4, with D hard to call. The CDR3 is 13 amino acids. The germline V and J ends were trimmed by 3 bases and 3 bases, with 7 bases remaining between them. Germline V gene data show CDR1 as SGDLS and CDR2 as YYNGEE. The chain's CDR3 is CASSASGKNIQYF. The CDR3 DNA reads as TGTGCCAGCAGCGCATCTGGCAAAAACATTCAGTACTTC. Full variable domain (missing parts from reference TRBV9 and TRBJ2-4): DSGVTQTPKHLITATGQRVTLRCSPRSGDLSVYWYQQSLDQGLQFLIQYYNGEERAKGNILERFSAQQFPDLHSELNLSSLELGDSALYFCASSASGKNIQYFGAGTRLSVL.

This chain links TRBV20-1 with TRBJ1-1; TRBD1 agrees at 9 bases. Germline CDR1 and CDR2: DFQATT and SNEGSKA (reference sequence). The CDR3 runs to 11 residues. CDR3 coding DNA: TGCGCGCGGGGACAGGGCTTTGAAGCTTTCTTT. Translation gives CARGQGFEAFF.

This clone was counted between two and nine times. The chain combines TRBV2 with TRBJ1-4; a weak D match, TRBD1 (5 bases). This CDR3 has 16 residues. Germline values: CDR1 SNHLY, CDR2 FYNNEI. The germline V and J ends were trimmed by 6 bases and 12 bases, with 26 bases remaining between them. CDR3 nucleotides: TGTGCCAGCAGAGATCCGACAGCGGTGGGGCTGGAGGAACTGTTTTTT. This sequence encodes CASRDPTAVGLEELFF.

This clone was found once. The chain has TRBV6-6 and TRBJ2-3; no clear D. Germline V gives CDR1 MNHNY, CDR2 SVGAGI (reference sequence). Trimming stripped 5 bases from V and 4 bases from J, with 4 bases between. The CDR3 covers 11 residues. This chain's CDR3 is CASSPADTQYF. The CDR3 nucleotides read TGTGCCAGCAGTCCCGCAGATACGCAGTATTTT.

This sequence joins TRBV5-1 and TRBJ1-2; 7 nucleotides agree with TRBD1. The germline V gene has CDR1 SGHRS and CDR2 YFSETQ. V trimming: 3 bases; J trimming: 7 bases; junction bases outside the gene matches: 9. The CDR3 covers 14 residues. The CDR3 region has the DNA TGCGCCAGCAGCTCGGACAGGTCCTTAGGTGGCTACACCTTC. It is translated as CASSSDRSLGGYTF.

This chain joins TRBV4-1 and TRBJ1-4; possibly TRBD1 for D (5 bases). Trimming took off 2 bases at V and 8 bases at J, with 9 bases between the two ends. This CDR3 region has 13 residues. Per the germline V gene, CDR1 is MGHRA and CDR2 is YSYEKL. CDR3: CASSQRGGEKLFF. CDR3 DNA: TGCGCCAGCAGCCAACGGGGCGGGGAAAAACTGTTTTTT.

V gene TRBV5-4 combines with J gene TRBJ1-1, with D unclear. V dropped 2 bases and J dropped 4 bases, with 9 bases sitting between them. The V gene's germline CDR1 is SGHNT and CDR2 YYREEE (reference sequence). The CDR3 has 13 residues. DNA of the CDR3: TGTGCCAGCAGCTTCAAACGAACCACTGAAGCTTTCTTT. Its protein is CASSFKRTTEAFF.

The gene calls are TRBV28 and TRBJ1-5; 7 bases match TRBD1. This CDR3 has 17 amino acids. In germline, CDR1 is MDHEN, CDR2 SYDVKM. The junction had 8 bases not matched to a gene; V was cut back by 3 bases and J by 0 bases. The CDR3 DNA sequence: TGTGCCAGCAGTTTTTGGGACAGCTTATATAGCAATCAGCCCCAGCATTTT. Protein: CASSFWDSLYSNQPQHF.

This CDR3 is CATSRDVPTGLETQYF. The CDR3 DNA follows: TGTGCCACCAGCAGAGATGTCCCGACAGGACTAGAGACCCAGTACTTC. J is TRBJ2-5 and V is TRBV15; TRBD1 is a possible D gene (6 bases). Germline CDR1 reads LNHNV; CDR2 reads YYDKDF (reference sequence). Trimming removed 0 bases from V and 4 bases from J, with 15 bases in between. This CDR3 region has 16 residues.

The rearrangement uses TRBV2 and TRBJ1-6; D unclear. The CDR3 is made up of 13 amino acids. Trimming stripped 2 bases from V and 9 bases from J, with 8 bases between. Per the germline V gene, CDR1 is SNHLY and CDR2 is FYNNEI. The CDR3, as DNA: TGTGCCAGCAGTGAAACTGGTGGTTCACCCCTCCACTTT. Translation: CASSETGGSPLHF.

CDR3 residues: CASTGTGKGNEQFF. CDR3 nucleotide sequence: TGTGCCAGCACAGGGACAGGGAAGGGAAATGAGCAGTTCTTC. The gene calls are TRBV2 and TRBJ2-1, with 9 bases identical to TRBD1. This CDR3 is built from 14 residues. After removal of 7 bases from V and 7 bases from J, the junction contained 8 bases not matched to a gene. Germline values: CDR1 SNHLY, CDR2 FYNNEI.

V and J are TRBV19 and TRBJ2-3; 7 bases agree with TRBD2. The germline V gene has CDR1 LNHDA and CDR2 SQIVND (reference sequence). Losses at the gene ends were 6 bases for V and 1 base for J; bases not matched to a gene: 1. The CDR3 loop spans 13 amino acids. CDR3 residues: CASRGRGTDTQYF. CDR3 sequence (DNA): TGTGCCAGTAGGGGGAGGGGCACAGATACGCAGTATTTT.